This T cell receptor (beta chain) was sequenced for a study of T cell responses to AZD1222 COVID-19 vaccine (dated by TCRdb to the early 2020s). Study-level background: AZD1222 recipients given second doses at about 4 weeks or at about 12 weeks were pooled, since spike-specific TCR depth and breadth were not found to differ between the two schedules. TCR sequencing was performed for roughly 240 trial participants, of whom some 200 were given two doses of AZD1222 and approximately 25 were given two doses of MenACWY control vaccine. Enrollment into the trials was organized by age into subgroups of 18-55, 56-69 and 70-plus years, and those subgroups contained roughly 150, 30 and 60 TCR-sequenced participants, respectively.

CDR1 and CDR2 were assigned from the germline V gene (reference sequence) as LNHDA and SQIVND. Cut back by 8 bases and 3 bases, the V and J ends lie 13 bases apart. From the cysteine up to the phenylalanine, the CDR3 has a length of 13 residues. Here the CDR3 DNA is all that survives: 39 bases in frame from base 1. The time point label, as the study defines it: baseline before first vaccination. Vaccinee samples were obtained from the UK trials COV001 and COV002, which included a single-blind randomized controlled phase 2/3 trial of AZD1222 (ChAdOx1 nCoV-19) in healthy adults. For TCRbeta chain sequencing, PBMC samples from trial participants were taken at day 0 and at day 28 after the second dose. General conclusions and limits of the study: Spike-specific TCR breadth and depth rose significantly after two AZD1222 doses compared with day 0 and with MenACWY recipients. Conclusions about previously exposed vaccinees were limited because only five to seven AZD1222 recipients were SARS-CoV-2 seropositive at baseline. Vaccine-associated CD4 TCRs spanned the whole spike protein, with dominant responses in regions 160-218 and 743-854. No day 14 peak-response samples were available, so repertoires were characterized only after the peak T cell response. Epitopes outside the regions mutated in the B.1.351 and B.1.1.7 variants were reportedly recognized by nearly half of the unique spike-specific TCRs. Most participants were white British and females outnumbered males, and the authors suggested that clonal diversity may have been underestimated. The 56-69-year group was small, and its depth increase did not reach significance, likely because of low power.

Turning to this clone: Its antigen is still unknown. There are no base qualities to consult, and no much larger clone falls within one base.

The CDR3 regions of human TCRbeta chains were analyzed by immunosequencing. Concerning the study's data processing: TCRs in the repertoires were compared against a reference library of SARS-CoV-2-specific TCRs that had been generated with the MIRA antigen-specificity platform. Breadth was defined as the fraction of unique TCRs that were SARS-CoV-2-associated, and depth was defined as the fraction of total T cells that were SARS-CoV-2-associated. Each spike-specific TCR was assigned to its reactive spike region and to a CD4 or CD8 class using the MIRA data. Log10-transformed breadth and depth values were compared by one-way ANOVA with Sidak's multiple comparisons tests. Held by TCRdb, this immuneACCESS table contains in-frame sequences only and omits some clones. Under half of the omission traces to an unresolved V gene where checked; the cause of the rest is unknown. That table is the source of V, J and clone size, and D and trimming were worked out from the DNA. Across this sample there are about 57,000 clones, with about 86% seen only once. The ten largest clones capture roughly 17% of the sample.

The receptor's source is an adult in good health. The chain couples TRBV19 to TRBJ1-1; the D gene is not confidently resolved. The sample in question was peripheral blood, obtained on day 0 of AZD1222 vaccination. CDR3 protein: CASGELGYTEAFF. At the DNA level, the sequence is TGTGCCAGTGGAGAATTGGGGTACACTGAAGCTTTCTTT.